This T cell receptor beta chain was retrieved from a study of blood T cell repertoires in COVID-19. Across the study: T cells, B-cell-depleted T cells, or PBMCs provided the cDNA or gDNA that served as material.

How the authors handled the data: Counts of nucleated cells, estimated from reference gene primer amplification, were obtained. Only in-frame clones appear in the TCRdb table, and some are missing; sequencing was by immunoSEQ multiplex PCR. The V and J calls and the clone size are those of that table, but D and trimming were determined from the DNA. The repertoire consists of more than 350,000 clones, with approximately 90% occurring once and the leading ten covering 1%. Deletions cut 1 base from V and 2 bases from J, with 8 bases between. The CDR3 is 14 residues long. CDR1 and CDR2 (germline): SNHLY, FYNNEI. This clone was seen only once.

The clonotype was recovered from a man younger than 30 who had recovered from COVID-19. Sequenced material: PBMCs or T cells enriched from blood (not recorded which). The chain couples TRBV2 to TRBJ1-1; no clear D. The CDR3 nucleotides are TGTGCCAGCAGTGAAGAACAGATTAACACTGAAGCTTTCTTT. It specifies CASSEEQINTEAFF.